This TCR beta chain was profiled in a study of blood T cell repertoires in COVID-19. Study information: Acute-phase and convalescent COVID-19 samples originated in the United States, Italy and Spain. From T cells, B-cell-depleted T cells, or PBMCs came the material, which was cDNA or gDNA.

Germline values: CDR1 KGHSH, CDR2 LQKENI. CDR3 size: 17 residues. Trimming shortened V by 2 bases and J by 4 bases, and 15 bases separated the two germline ends. Under the authors' procedure: Nucleated cell counts were estimated from reference gene primer amplification. TCRdb's copy holds only in-frame clones and misses some; the assay was immunoSEQ multiplex PCR. V, J and clone size are those of that table, while D and trimming were read from the DNA. This sample carries 70,000 to 90,000 clones, roughly four fifths of them seen once, and the ten largest clones take 1.2%. The TCR sequence derives from an elderly woman with acute or convalescent COVID-19. The chain employs TRBV18 and TRBJ2-6; unclear D gene. The source material was peripheral blood. CDR3 residues: CASSPDLLLGGANVLTF. The CDR3 region has the DNA TGTGCCAGCTCACCAGACTTGCTACTTGGGGGGGCCAACGTCCTGACTTTC.